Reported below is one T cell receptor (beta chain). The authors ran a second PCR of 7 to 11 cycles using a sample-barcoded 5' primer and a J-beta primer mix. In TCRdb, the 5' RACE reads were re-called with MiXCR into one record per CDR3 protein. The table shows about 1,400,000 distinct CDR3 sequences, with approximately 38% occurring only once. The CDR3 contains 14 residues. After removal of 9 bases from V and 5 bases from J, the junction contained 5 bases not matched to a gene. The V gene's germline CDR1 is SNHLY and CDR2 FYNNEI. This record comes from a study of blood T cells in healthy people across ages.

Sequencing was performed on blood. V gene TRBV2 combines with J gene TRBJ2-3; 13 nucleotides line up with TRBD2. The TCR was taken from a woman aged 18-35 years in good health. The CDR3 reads CASGLAGVLDTQYF. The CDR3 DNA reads TGTGCCAGTGGACTAGCGGGAGTGTTAGATACGCAGTATTTT.